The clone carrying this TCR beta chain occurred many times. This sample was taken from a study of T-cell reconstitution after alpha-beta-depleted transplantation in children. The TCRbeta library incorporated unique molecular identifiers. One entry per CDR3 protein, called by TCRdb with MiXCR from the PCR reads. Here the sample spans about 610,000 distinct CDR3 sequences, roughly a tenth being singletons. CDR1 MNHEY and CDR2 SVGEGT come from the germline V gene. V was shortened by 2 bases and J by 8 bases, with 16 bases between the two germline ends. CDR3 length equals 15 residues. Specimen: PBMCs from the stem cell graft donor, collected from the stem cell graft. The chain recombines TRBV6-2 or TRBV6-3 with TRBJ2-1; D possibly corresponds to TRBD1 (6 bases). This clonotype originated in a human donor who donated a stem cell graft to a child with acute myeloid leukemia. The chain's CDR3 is CASSYPPQGRDEQFF. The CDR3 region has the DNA TGTGCCAGCAGTTACCCTCCGCAGGGGCGAGATGAGCAGTTCTTC.